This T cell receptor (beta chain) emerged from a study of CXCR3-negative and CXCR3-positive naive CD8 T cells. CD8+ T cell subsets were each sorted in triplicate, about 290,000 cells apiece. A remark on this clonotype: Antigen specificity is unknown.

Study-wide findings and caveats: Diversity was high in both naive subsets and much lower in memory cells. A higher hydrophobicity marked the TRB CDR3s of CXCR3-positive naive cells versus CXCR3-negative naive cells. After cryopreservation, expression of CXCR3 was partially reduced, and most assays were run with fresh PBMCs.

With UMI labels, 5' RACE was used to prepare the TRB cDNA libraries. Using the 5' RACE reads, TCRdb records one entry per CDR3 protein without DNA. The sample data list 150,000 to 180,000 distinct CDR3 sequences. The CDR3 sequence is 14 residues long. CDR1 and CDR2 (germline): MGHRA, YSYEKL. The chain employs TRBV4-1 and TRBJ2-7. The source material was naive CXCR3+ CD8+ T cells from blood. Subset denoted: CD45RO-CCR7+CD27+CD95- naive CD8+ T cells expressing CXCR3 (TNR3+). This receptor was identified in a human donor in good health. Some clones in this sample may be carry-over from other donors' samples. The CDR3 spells CASSQAELAYEQYF.